This T cell receptor beta chain was obtained from a study of OX40 agonist ivuxolimab in advanced cancers. The germline V and J ends were trimmed by 4 bases and 6 bases, with 10 bases remaining between them. CDR1 and CDR2 (germline): SGHAT, FQNNGV. The CDR3 totals 13 residues. This table comes from immunoSEQ multiplex PCR, and its TCRdb copy is limited to in-frame clones, with some not included. Of 30,000 to 40,000 clones detected, about three quarters appear once; the ten largest clones hold approximately 12%. The gene calls are TRBV11-2 and TRBJ2-1; D ambiguous. The sample here was CD4+ or CD8+ T cells sorted from blood, taken in a trial of the OX40 agonist ivuxolimab. The TCR was taken from an adult with an advanced solid tumor such as melanoma, head and neck, liver or kidney cancer. CDR3 DNA sequence: TGTGCCAGCAGCTCCCAGTGGGTCAATGAGCAGTTCTTC. Its translation is CASSSQWVNEQFF.